The 9 T cell receptor beta chains below all came from one sample that was sequenced in a study of blood T cell repertoires in COVID-19. Generated by immunoSEQ multiplex PCR, the TCRdb table keeps only in-frame clones and is missing some. Among about 160,000 clones listed, around 80% were seen once. The sample taken for sequencing was PBMCs or T cells enriched from blood (not recorded which). The receptors were gathered from a woman in her sixties who had recovered from COVID-19.

This chain uses TRBV14 with TRBJ2-3; perhaps TRBD1 as D (6 bases). The V gene lost 0 bases and the J gene lost 8 bases, with 21 bases spanning the gap. Germline V CDR1 and CDR2: SGHDN, FVKESK. This CDR3 spans 17 amino acids. The CDR3 spells CASSQDRSDSLFSTQYF. CDR3 in DNA: TGTGCCAGCAGCCAAGACAGGTCGGACAGCCTATTTAGTACGCAGTATTTT.

This chain links TRBV21-1 with TRBJ1-6. TRBV21-1 is recorded as a pseudogene. CDR3 length: 21 residues. CDR3 bases: TGTGCCAGCAGCAAAATTTTGCCCAGCTCCGGGAGAGTCGGGAGTAATTCACCCCTCCACTTT. This sequence encodes CASSKILPSSGRVGSNSPLHF.

The chain uses TRBV5-8 and TRBJ2-1, with unresolved D. The V and J ends lost 3 bases and 4 bases respectively, with 8 bases between them. In germline, CDR1 is SGHTS, CDR2 YDEGEE. This CDR3 comprises 13 residues. CDR3 in amino acids: CASSSTFYNEQFF. Written as DNA, the CDR3 is TGTGCCAGCAGCTCCACATTTTACAATGAGCAGTTCTTC.

The V gene is TRBV5-1, the J gene TRBJ2-5; 7 positions agree with TRBD1. J gave up 5 bases and V 0 bases, and 13 bases lay outside the gene matches. There are 17 residues in the CDR3. Germline V gene data show CDR1 as SGHRS and CDR2 as YFSETQ. The CDR3 loop is CASSLAATGNSQETQYF. CDR3 coding DNA: TGCGCCAGCAGCTTGGCCGCGACAGGGAATTCACAGGAGACCCAGTACTTC.

The CDR3 spells CASSPIRDGYTF. DNA of the CDR3: TGTGCCAGCAGCCCAATCAGGGATGGCTACACCTTC. This chain links TRBV27 with TRBJ1-2, with D tentatively TRBD1 (5 bases). Germline V CDR1 and CDR2: MNHEY, SMNVEV (reference sequence). CDR3 length: 12 residues. With 6 bases removed from V and 6 bases from J, the gap between germline ends came to 11 bases.

The rearrangement joins TRBV15 to TRBJ2-5, with 7 bases identical to TRBD1. V was clipped by 3 bases and J by 5 bases; unmatched bases: 9. The germline gives CDR1 LNHNV, CDR2 YYDKDF (reference sequence). This CDR3 comprises 15 residues. DNA for the CDR3: TGTGCCACCAGCAGGGCCGGACAGGCGGCTGAGACCCAGTACTTC. This translates into CATSRAGQAAETQYF.

CDR3 sequence reads: CASSAGQGDSYEQYF. The CDR3 nucleotides are TGTGCCAGCAGCGCCGGACAGGGGGACTCCTACGAGCAGTACTTC. This chain uses TRBV9 with TRBJ2-7; 10 positions match TRBD1. The trim removed 3 bases at V and 0 bases at J, leaving 3 bases unmatched. The CDR3 totals 15 residues. Germline lookup yields CDR1 SGDLS and CDR2 YYNGEE.

The chain carries TRBV5-4 and TRBJ1-5, with a weak D call TRBD1 (6 bases). The CDR3 runs 15 residues. The germline V gene encodes CDR1 SGHNT and CDR2 YYREEE (reference sequence). The V end was cut by 0 bases, the J end by 5 bases, with 12 bases between. CDR3 loop: CASSLGGRGDQPQHF. The CDR3 DNA follows: TGTGCCAGCAGCTTGGGTGGCAGGGGTGATCAGCCCCAGCATTTT.

J is TRBJ1-2 and V is TRBV3-1 (or the pseudogene TRBV3-2); D not certain. Germline assignment: CDR1 LGHDT and CDR2 YNNKEL (reference sequence). This CDR3 contains 12 residues. Between the trimmed V and J ends, which lost 5 bases and 3 bases, there was a span of 7 bases. For the CDR3, the DNA is TGTGCCAGCAGCGCCCGGGACTATGGCTACACCTTC. Protein product: CASSARDYGYTF.